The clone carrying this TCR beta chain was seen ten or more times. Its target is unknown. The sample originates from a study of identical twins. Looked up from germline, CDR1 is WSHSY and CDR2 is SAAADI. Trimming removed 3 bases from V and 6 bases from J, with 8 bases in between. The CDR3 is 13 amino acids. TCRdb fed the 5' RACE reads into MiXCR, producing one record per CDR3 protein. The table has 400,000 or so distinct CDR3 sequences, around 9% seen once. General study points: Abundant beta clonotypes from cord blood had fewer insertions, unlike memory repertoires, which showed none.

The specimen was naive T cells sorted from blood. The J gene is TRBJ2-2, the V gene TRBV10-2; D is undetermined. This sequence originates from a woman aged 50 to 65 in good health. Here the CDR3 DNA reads TGCGCCAGCAGTGACGGCGCTTCCGGGGAGCTGTTTTTT. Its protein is CASSDGASGELFF.